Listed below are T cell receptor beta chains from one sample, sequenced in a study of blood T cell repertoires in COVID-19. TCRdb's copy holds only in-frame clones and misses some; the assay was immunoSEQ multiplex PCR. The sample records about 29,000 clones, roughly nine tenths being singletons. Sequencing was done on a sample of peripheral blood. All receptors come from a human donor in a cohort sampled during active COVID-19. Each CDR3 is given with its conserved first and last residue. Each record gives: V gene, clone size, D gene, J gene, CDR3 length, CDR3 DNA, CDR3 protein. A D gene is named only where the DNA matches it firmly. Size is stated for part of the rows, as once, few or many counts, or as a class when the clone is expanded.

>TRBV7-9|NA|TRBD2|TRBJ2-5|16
TGTGCCAGCAGCTTAAGGACTAGCGGGGACCAAGAGACCCAGTACTTC
CASSLRTSGDQETQYF
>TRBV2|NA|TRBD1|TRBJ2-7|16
TGTGCCAGCAATCCGGACAGGGGCGGGGGTTCCTACGAGCAGTACTTC
CASNPDRGGGSYEQYF
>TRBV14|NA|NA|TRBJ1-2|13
TGTGCCAGCAGCCAAGATGGACTCTATGGCTACACCTTC
CASSQDGLYGYTF
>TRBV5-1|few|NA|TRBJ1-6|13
TGCGCCAGCAGCCTCGAAGTTGGGCGACCCCTCCACTTT
CASSLEVGRPLHF
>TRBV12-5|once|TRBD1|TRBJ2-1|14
TGTGCTAGTGGTTCACAGGGGGCGGGGAATGAGCAGTTCTTC
CASGSQGAGNEQFF
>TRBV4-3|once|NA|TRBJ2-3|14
TGCGCCAGCAGCAACCATATCGATCGCTCGGGGCAGTATTTT
CASSNHIDRSGQYF
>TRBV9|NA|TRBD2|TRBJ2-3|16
TGTGCCAGCAGCGTCCTAGCGGGGCTCGCCACAGATACGCAGTATTTT
CASSVLAGLATDTQYF
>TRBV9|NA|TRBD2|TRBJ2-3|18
TGTGCCAGCAGACCATCTAGCGGGGGGGCCGGAGAATCAGATACGCAGTATTTT
CASRPSSGGAGESDTQYF
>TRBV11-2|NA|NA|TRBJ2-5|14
TGTGCCAGCAGCCCCTCGCGGGGCGCAGAGACCCAGTACTTC
CASSPSRGAETQYF
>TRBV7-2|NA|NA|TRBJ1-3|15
TGTGCCAGCAGCTTAGCCGGAGGGCTTGGAAACACCATATATTTT
CASSLAGGLGNTIYF
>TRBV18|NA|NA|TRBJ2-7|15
TGTGCCAGCTCACCTTCGAGCAGGGATTCCTACGAGCAGTACTTC
CASSPSSRDSYEQYF
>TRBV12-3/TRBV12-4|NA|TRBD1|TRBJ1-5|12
TGTGCCAGCAGTGTTGACAGGGGGCCTCAGCATTTT
CASSVDRGPQHF
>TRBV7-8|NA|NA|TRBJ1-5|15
TGTGCCAGCAGCCCCCCGGGGGGAGGCAATCAGCCCCAGCATTTT
CASSPPGGGNQPQHF
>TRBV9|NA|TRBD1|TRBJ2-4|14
TGTGCCAGCAGCCCTGGCAGGGGGCAAAACATTCAGTACTTC
CASSPGRGQNIQYF
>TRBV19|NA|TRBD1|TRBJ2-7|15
TGTGCCAGTAGTATAGGCCCAGGGGGCTTCTACGAGCAGTACTTC
CASSIGPGGFYEQYF
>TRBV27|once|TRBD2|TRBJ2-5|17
TGTGCCAGCAGCACCGGGACTAGCGAAGGAAGGGGAGAGACCCAGTACTTC
CASSTGTSEGRGETQYF
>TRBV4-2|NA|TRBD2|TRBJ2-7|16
TGTGCCAGCAGCCAAGAGGCTAGCGGGGGGGCCTACGAGCAGTACTTC
CASSQEASGGAYEQYF
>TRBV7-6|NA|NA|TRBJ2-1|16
TGTGCCAGCAGCCGAGTAGGGGGTCTGGCCTACAATGAGCAGTTCTTC
CASSRVGGLAYNEQFF
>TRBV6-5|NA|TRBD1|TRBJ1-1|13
TGTGCCAGTTCCCGGGACAGGAACACTGAAGCTTTCTTT
CASSRDRNTEAFF
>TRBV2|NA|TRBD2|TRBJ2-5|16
TGTGCCAGCAGTGTTCCGCTAGCGGGCGCACAAGAGACCCAGTACTTC
CASSVPLAGAQETQYF
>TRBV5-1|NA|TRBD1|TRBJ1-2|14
TGCGCCAGCAGCTTGGGGACAGGGGGATATGGCTACACCTTC
CASSLGTGGYGYTF
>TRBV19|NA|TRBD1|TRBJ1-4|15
TGTGCCAGTAGTATGGTAGGACAGGGACTTGAAAAACTGTTTTTT
CASSMVGQGLEKLFF
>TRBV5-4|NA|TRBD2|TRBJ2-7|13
TGTGCCAGCAGCTCGGGGGGGCGGCGGGAGCAGTACTTC
CASSSGGRREQYF
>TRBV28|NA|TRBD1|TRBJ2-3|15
TGTGCCAGCAGCTACCCGGGACAGGTGGGTAGGACGCAGTATTTT
CASSYPGQVGRTQYF
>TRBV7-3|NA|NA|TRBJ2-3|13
TGTGCCAGCAGCTTAACGGGGCCAGATACGCAGTATTTT
CASSLTGPDTQYF
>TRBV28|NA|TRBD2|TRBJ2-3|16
TGTGCCAGCAGTTCCTGGACTAGTAAAATGACAGATACGCAGTATTTT
CASSSWTSKMTDTQYF
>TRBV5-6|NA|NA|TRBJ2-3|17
TGTGCCAGCAGCTTCCTTGGGTCGCAGGGTAGCACAGATACGCAGTATTTT
CASSFLGSQGSTDTQYF
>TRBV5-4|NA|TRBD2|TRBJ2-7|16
TGTGCCAGCAGCTCGAGGGGGACTAGCGGCTTCTACGAGCAGTACTTC
CASSSRGTSGFYEQYF
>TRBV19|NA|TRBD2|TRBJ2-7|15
TGTGCCAGTAGTTCCGGGGAGGGTCAAATCCACGAGCAGTACTTC
CASSSGEGQIHEQYF
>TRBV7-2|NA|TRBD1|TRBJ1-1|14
TGTGCCAGCAGCCCCCGGACAGGGGGCACTGAAGCTTTCTTT
CASSPRTGGTEAFF
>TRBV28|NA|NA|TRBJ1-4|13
TGTGCCATAGGACAGTCAACTAATGAAAAACTGTTTTTT
CAIGQSTNEKLFF
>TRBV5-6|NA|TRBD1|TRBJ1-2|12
TGTGCCAGCAGCTTGGGGGGACAGGGCTACACCTTC
CASSLGGQGYTF
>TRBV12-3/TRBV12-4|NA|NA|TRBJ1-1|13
TGTGCCAGCAGTGGACAGTTGAACACTGAAGCTTTCTTT
CASSGQLNTEAFF
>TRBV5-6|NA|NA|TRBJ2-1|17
TGTGCCAGCAACTCCAGGGGAGGGCCCCTGTTGGGATATGAGCAGTTCTTC
CASNSRGGPLLGYEQFF
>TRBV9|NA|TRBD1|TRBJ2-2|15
TGTGCCAGCAGCGTAGTGACAGGGGACACCGGGGAGCTGTTTTTT
CASSVVTGDTGELFF
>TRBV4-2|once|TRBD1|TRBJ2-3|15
TGTGCCAGCAGCCAAGATGGACAGGGTCGAGATACGCAGTATTTT
CASSQDGQGRDTQYF
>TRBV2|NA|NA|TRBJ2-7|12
TGTGCCAGCAAATCAGGGTTGGATGAGCAGTACTTC
CASKSGLDEQYF
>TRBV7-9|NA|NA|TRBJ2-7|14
TGTGCCAGCACCGAAAGAGGGGGGGCCTACGAGCAGTACTTC
CASTERGGAYEQYF
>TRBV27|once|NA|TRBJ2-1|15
TGTGCCAGCAGTTTTTTCTCTCTCTCCTACAATGAGCAGTTCTTC
CASSFFSLSYNEQFF
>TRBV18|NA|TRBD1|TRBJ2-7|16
TGTGCCAGCTCACCTATTTCTCGGACAGGGGCCAACGAGCAGTACTTC
CASSPISRTGANEQYF
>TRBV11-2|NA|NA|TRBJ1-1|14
TGTGCCAGCAGCTTGGCCACACGAGGGACTGAAGCTTTCTTT
CASSLATRGTEAFF